This TCR beta chain emerged from a study of blood T cell repertoires in COVID-19. This table comes from immunoSEQ multiplex PCR, and its TCRdb copy is limited to in-frame clones, with some not included. The table includes more than 100,000 clones, around 87% detected once. V lost 4 bases, J lost 2 bases, and 11 bases lay in between. The CDR3 is 14 amino acids. Germline V CDR1 and CDR2: MNHEY, SVGAGI. Sequencing was performed on peripheral blood. This clonotype originated in a woman in her seventies with acute or convalescent COVID-19. The chain combines TRBV6-5 with TRBJ1-2; no clear D gene. The CDR3 is CASSFSLLNYGYTF. In DNA, the CDR3 is TGTGCCAGCAGTTTTAGCCTATTAAACTATGGCTACACCTTC.